Detailed here is one TCR beta chain. The repertoire was sequenced with immunoSEQ multiplex PCR; TCRdb's copy has only in-frame clones and lacks some. The data hold approximately 52,000 clones, with about nine tenths observed a single time. This sample was included in a study of control samples from healthy donors and cancer patients. The V end lost 4 bases, the J end lost 0 bases, and 7 bases lay between the germline ends. The germline V gene has CDR1 SGHVS and CDR2 FQNEAQ. The CDR3 covers 15 residues. Sequencing was done on a sample of PBMCs. The V call is TRBV7-8, the J call TRBJ2-6; TRBD1 might be the D (5 bases). The sequence came from a man in his 60s with head and neck cancer. The CDR3 spells CASSYTGSGANVLTF. The CDR3 DNA reads TGTGCCAGCAGCTACACAGGCTCTGGGGCCAACGTCCTGACTTTC.